One sample yielded the 14 T cell receptor beta chains listed below, sequenced in a study of blood T cells in healthy people across ages. The second PCR ran about 6 to 12 cycles with a sample-barcoded 5' primer and J-beta primers. TCRdb fed the 5' RACE reads into MiXCR, producing one record per CDR3 protein. Here the sample spans 700,000 or so distinct CDR3 sequences, 20% to 25% being singletons. The sequenced sample consisted of blood. These receptor sequences come from a man in his 70s in good health.

This clonotype was seen only a few times. The chain employs TRBV7-9 and TRBJ1-2; unclear D gene. This CDR3 contains 13 residues. Per the germline V gene, CDR1 is SEHNR and CDR2 is FQNEAQ (reference sequence). V was clipped by 2 bases and J by 8 bases, with 12 bases between them. CDR3 bases: TGTGCCAGCAGCTTATTGGCTGTCGGGGGCTACACCTTC. Amino acid sequence: CASSLLAVGGYTF.

The chain employs TRBV6-1 and TRBJ2-2; TRBD1 is a possible D gene (5 bases). The germline gives CDR1 MNHNS, CDR2 SASEGT. The CDR3 consists of 16 residues. V lost 6 bases and J lost 0, with 14 bases in between. This chain's CDR3 is CASSLGAGTNTGELFF. In DNA form, the CDR3 reads TGTGCCAGCAGCCTTGGGGCAGGGACGAACACCGGGGAGCTGTTTTTT.

The chain has TRBV7-2 and TRBJ2-5; the match to TRBD2 covers 14 bases. Per germline, CDR1 SGHTA and CDR2 FQGNSA. V shed 0 bases and J 5 bases; nucleotides not matched to a gene: 8. The CDR3 runs 18 residues. CDR3 nucleotide sequence: TGTGCCAGCAGCTTAGCTTTAGGGACTAGCGGGAGAGCGGAGACCCAGTACTTC. It codes for CASSLALGTSGRAETQYF.

This clonotype was found a few times. This chain joins TRBV6-5 and TRBJ2-5; TRBD1 agrees at 7 bases. The DNA end favors TRBJ2-7, so the J call may be wrong. This CDR3 contains 15 residues. From germline, CDR1 is MNHEY and CDR2 SVGAGI. CDR3 protein: CASRPDRDRTYEQYF. CDR3 coding DNA: TGTGCCAGCAGACCCGACAGGGATCGAACCTACGAGCAGTACTTC.

The rearrangement uses TRBV12-3 or TRBV12-4 and TRBJ2-1; D unclear. Trimming stripped 3 bases from V and 6 bases from J, with 9 bases between. The CDR3 consists of 13 residues. CDR3 nucleotide sequence: TGTGCCAGCAGTTTTTGGGGTGGCAATGAGCAGTTCTTC. Protein product: CASSFWGGNEQFF.

This clonotype appeared a few times. V usage is TRBV6-2 or TRBV6-3 and J usage is TRBJ2-7; 13 positions agree with TRBD2. V was clipped by 3 bases and J by 7 bases; unmatched bases: 18. CDR1 is MNHEY, CDR2 SVGEGT, per germline. This CDR3 comprises 19 residues. The CDR3: CASSYTVIGTSGTAQEQYV. The CDR3 region has the DNA TGTGCCAGCAGTTATACGGTTATTGGGACTAGCGGGACGGCACAAGAGCAGTACGTC.

V usage is TRBV6-2 or TRBV6-3 and J usage is TRBJ2-1, with 8 bases aligning to TRBD1. The CDR3 has 16 residues. Germline CDR1 reads MNHEY; CDR2 reads SVGEGT. V trimming: 4 bases; J trimming: 5 bases; junction bases outside the gene matches: 10. The CDR3 nucleotides are TGTGCCAGCAGTTGGGGCAGGGGGCGAAACCACAATGAGCAGTTCTTC. It encodes CASSWGRGRNHNEQFF.

V and J are TRBV20-1 and TRBJ1-1, with 8 positions matching TRBD1. This CDR3 has 14 residues. V lost 6 bases and J lost 3; bases outside the gene matches: 9. Germline V gives CDR1 DFQATT, CDR2 SNEGSKA (reference sequence). The CDR3: CSAKKTGVYTEAFF. The CDR3 nucleotides are TGCAGTGCCAAGAAGACAGGGGTGTACACTGAAGCTTTCTTT.

The rearrangement uses TRBV2 and TRBJ2-3; the D gene is possibly TRBD2 (6 bases). The V gene's germline CDR1 is SNHLY and CDR2 FYNNEI. Trimming left V 4 bases short and J 3 bases short, with 11 bases between. The CDR3 sequence is 14 residues long. In nucleotides, the CDR3 is TGTGCCAGCAGTGCCAGGCTAGCGACAGATACGCAGTATTTT. This encodes CASSARLATDTQYF.

This clonotype was seen only a few times. V usage is TRBV9 and J usage is TRBJ1-2, with 11 bases aligning to TRBD1. The germline CDR1 and CDR2 sequences are SGDLS and YYNGEE. CDR3 length equals 15 residues. Germline trimming cut 3 bases from V and 5 bases from J; bases unmatched to any gene: 6. CDR3 DNA sequence: TGTGCCAGCAGCGCCGGGACAGGGGGAAGATATGGCTACACCTTC. It specifies CASSAGTGGRYGYTF.

In this sample, this clonotype turned up a few times. This sequence joins TRBV5-5 and TRBJ2-1, with 10 bases that match TRBD2. Germline V lookup: CDR1 SGHKS, CDR2 YYEKEE (reference sequence). V lost 4 bases and J lost 7; bases outside the gene matches: 8. This CDR3 is built from 15 residues. The CDR3: CASSPIQREGNEQFF. The CDR3 DNA reads as TGTGCCAGCAGCCCAATACAGCGGGAGGGTAATGAGCAGTTCTTC.

V usage is TRBV6-5 and J usage is TRBJ2-3; D remains unclear. Trimming shortened V by 8 bases and J by 0 bases, and 15 bases separated the two germline ends. The CDR3 is 15 residues long. Germline-derived CDR1 and CDR2 are MNHEY and SVGAGI. CDR3 amino acids: CASDPLRKSTDTQYF. The CDR3 coding sequence is TGTGCCAGCGACCCTCTGCGGAAAAGCACAGATACGCAGTATTTT.

This chain links TRBV5-1 with TRBJ2-5; D remains ambiguous. This CDR3 comprises 15 residues. The germline V gene has CDR1 SGHRS and CDR2 YFSETQ. Between the trimmed V and J ends, which lost 0 bases and 7 bases, there was a span of 16 bases. This CDR3 is CASSLGLGKRWTQYF. The DNA of the CDR3 is TGCGCCAGCAGCTTGGGACTGGGGAAGAGATGGACCCAGTACTTC.

The rearrangement joins TRBV20-1 to TRBJ2-3; D may be TRBD2 (5 bases). Trimming shortened V by 0 bases and J by 2 bases, and 12 bases separated the two germline ends. The CDR3 runs 15 residues. From germline, CDR1 is DFQATT and CDR2 SNEGSKA (reference sequence). The CDR3 loop reads CSARESEGYTDTQYF. The CDR3 DNA reads TGCAGTGCTAGAGAAAGCGAGGGATACACAGATACGCAGTATTTT.